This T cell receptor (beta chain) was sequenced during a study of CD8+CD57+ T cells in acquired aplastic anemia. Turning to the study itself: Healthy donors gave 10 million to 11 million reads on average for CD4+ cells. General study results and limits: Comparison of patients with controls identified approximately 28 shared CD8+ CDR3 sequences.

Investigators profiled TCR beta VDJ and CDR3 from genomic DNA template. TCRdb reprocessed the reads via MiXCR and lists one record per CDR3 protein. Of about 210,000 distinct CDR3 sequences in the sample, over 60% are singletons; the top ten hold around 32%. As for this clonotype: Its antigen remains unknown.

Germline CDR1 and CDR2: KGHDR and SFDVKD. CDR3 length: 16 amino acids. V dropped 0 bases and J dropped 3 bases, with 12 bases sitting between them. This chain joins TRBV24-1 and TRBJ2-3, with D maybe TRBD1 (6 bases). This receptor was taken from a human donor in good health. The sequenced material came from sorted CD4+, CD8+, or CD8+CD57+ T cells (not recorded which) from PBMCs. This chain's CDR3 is CATSDLGRDTTDTQYF. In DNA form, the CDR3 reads TGTGCCACCAGTGATTTGGGTCGGGACACGACAGATACGCAGTATTTT.